The rows below give T cell receptor beta chains drawn from one sample of a study of cytomegalovirus exposure and HLA in healthy donors. The data were produced by immunoSEQ multiplex PCR, yet TCRdb's version contains in-frame clones alone and is incomplete. The data show over 120,000 clones, about 80% seen once. Sequenced material: PBMCs. These receptors originate from a man aged 30 to 39 in good health and CMV-seropositive. Both conserved end residues are part of each CDR3. Each record gives: clone size, V gene, CDR3 protein. Expanded clones get a size class; other rows say once, few or many, or leave the size out.

clone size: -; V gene: TRBV7-8; CDR3 protein: CASSIRQGAGANVLTF
clone size: -; V gene: TRBV27; CDR3 protein: CASSIRPSGDTEAFF
clone size: -; V gene: TRBV6-1; CDR3 protein: CASSEEGNRAFGSPLHF
clone size: -; V gene: TRBV5-6; CDR3 protein: CASSPKSSLASGSSETQYF
clone size: few; V gene: TRBV18; CDR3 protein: CASSPLTLNTEAFF
clone size: -; V gene: TRBV28; CDR3 protein: CASSLWVGGSYEQYF
clone size: -; V gene: TRBV29-1; CDR3 protein: CGVVVGSRAGNTIYF
clone size: -; V gene: TRBV19; CDR3 protein: CASSDLPGLAGDNEQFF
clone size: -; V gene: TRBV28; CDR3 protein: CASRVTGADEQYF
clone size: once; V gene: TRBV13; CDR3 protein: CASSLDPRNTGELFF
clone size: -; V gene: TRBV6-1; CDR3 protein: CASSEVGESEAFF
clone size: -; V gene: TRBV19; CDR3 protein: CASSQSGDVNTEAFF
clone size: -; V gene: TRBV9; CDR3 protein: CASSVSGGELFF
clone size: -; V gene: TRBV6-4; CDR3 protein: CASSRGPSYGYTF
clone size: -; V gene: TRBV18; CDR3 protein: CASSPPGQLEAFF
clone size: -; V gene: TRBV29-1; CDR3 protein: CSASGLQETQYF
clone size: -; V gene: TRBV18; CDR3 protein: CASSPDRQETQYF
clone size: -; V gene: TRBV2; CDR3 protein: CASNPYTYEQYF
clone size: -; V gene: TRBV5-1; CDR3 protein: CASSPQGAETQYF
clone size: -; V gene: TRBV19; CDR3 protein: CASSIGSWGAYEQYF
clone size: few; V gene: TRBV30; CDR3 protein: CAWSRDSMNTEAFF
clone size: -; V gene: TRBV5-6; CDR3 protein: CASSGRGKALDTQYF
clone size: -; V gene: TRBV7-9; CDR3 protein: CASSLLPGHQAYEQYF
clone size: -; V gene: TRBV11-2; CDR3 protein: CASSSPLSTSTDTQYF
clone size: -; V gene: TRBV5-1; CDR3 protein: CASTRGGPNEKLFF
clone size: -; V gene: TRBV5-4; CDR3 protein: CASSYRQEAFF